A single sample is the source of the 9 T cell receptor beta chains below, sequenced in a study of post-analysis software for immune sequencing data. Study results and caveats: Higher frequency in patients than in controls was seen for five TRBV segments, with TRBV5-6, TRBV5-1 and TRBV20-1 among them.

Unique molecular identifiers tagged the TCR beta cDNA libraries. TCRdb used MiXCR to reprocess the PCR reads, holding one entry per CDR3 protein. The table includes about 770,000 distinct CDR3 sequences, about half detected once. The antigens these receptors bind are not known. Material for sequencing was blood. These TCRs come from a girl aged 10 to 17 with multiple sclerosis.

The rearrangement uses TRBV25-1 and TRBJ2-5, with D unresolved. Near its end, the DNA agrees better with TRBJ2-7, so the J call may be wrong. Germline CDR1 is MGHDK and CDR2 is SYGVNS. This CDR3 comprises 18 residues. The CDR3 loop reads CAIPRVKKTGKGFYEQYF. DNA of the CDR3: TGTGCCATCCCGAGAGTCAAAAAAACGGGCAAAGGATTCTACGAGCAGTACTTC.

This chain connects TRBV20-1 to TRBJ2-7; 7 nucleotides match TRBD2. J gave up 0 bases and V 6 bases, and 5 bases lay outside the gene matches. Germline lookup yields CDR1 DFQATT and CDR2 SNEGSKA (reference sequence). The CDR3 is 13 residues long. In nucleotides, the CDR3 is TGCAGTGCCCTCGGGACTAACTCCTACGAGCAGTACTTC. Its translation is CSALGTNSYEQYF.

The chain couples TRBV15 to TRBJ2-1; 7 nucleotides line up with TRBD2. V trimming: 5 bases; J trimming: 0 bases; junction bases outside the gene matches: 10. This CDR3 region has 17 residues. CDR1 LNHNV and CDR2 YYDKDF come from the germline V gene (reference sequence). In DNA form, the CDR3 reads TGTGCCACCAGCCCCCGACTAGCAGTCAGCTCCTACAATGAGCAGTTCTTC. This gives the protein CATSPRLAVSSYNEQFF.

The J gene is TRBJ2-1, the V gene TRBV29-1, with 10 bases lining up with TRBD1. CDR3 length equals 13 residues. The germline gives CDR1 SQVTM, CDR2 ANQGSEA. J was trimmed by 8 bases and V by 4 bases; bases with no gene match: 5. This CDR3 reads CSVARDRGHEQFF. CDR3 in DNA: TGCAGCGTTGCCCGGGACAGGGGTCATGAGCAGTTCTTC.

V and J are TRBV7-9 and TRBJ2-7; D is unresolved. V lost 5 bases and J lost 5, with 13 bases in between. The CDR3 is 13 residues long. Germline CDR1 reads SEHNR; CDR2 reads FQNEAQ (reference sequence). This chain's CDR3 is CASSPDFGHEQYF. As DNA, the CDR3 is TGTGCCAGCAGCCCCGATTTCGGGCACGAGCAGTACTTC.

This sequence joins TRBV7-9 and TRBJ1-2, with TRBD1 as a possible D gene (5 bases). There are 14 residues in the CDR3. The V end was cut by 2 bases, the J end by 2 bases, with 9 bases between. The germline V gene has CDR1 SEHNR and CDR2 FQNEAQ (reference sequence). The CDR3 nucleotides read TGTGCCAGCAGCTTATCCGACAGAAACTATGGCTACACCTTC. Residues: CASSLSDRNYGYTF.

The genes are TRBV5-1 and TRBJ2-1; no clear D gene. CDR3 length equals 13 residues. Germline loops: CDR1 SGHRS, CDR2 YFSETQ. The V and J ends lost 2 bases and 8 bases respectively, with 11 bases between them. CDR3 sequence: CASSFARVHEQFF. Written as DNA, the CDR3 is TGCGCCAGCAGCTTCGCTAGGGTCCATGAGCAGTTCTTC.

This clonotype appeared a single time. The chain joins TRBV30 to TRBJ2-5; TRBD1 matches at 10 bases. Matching the DNA end better, TRBJ2-7 makes the J call doubtful. In germline, CDR1 is GTSNPN, CDR2 SVGIG (reference sequence). The CDR3 is made up of 15 amino acids. This CDR3 reads CAWSVRGTGVYEQYF. In DNA, the CDR3 is TGTGCCTGGAGTGTACGAGGGACAGGGGTCTACGAGCAGTACTTC.

V and J are TRBV2 and TRBJ1-4; no clear D gene. V was shortened by 5 bases and J by 0 bases, with 13 bases between the two germline ends. There are 16 residues in the CDR3. The germline CDR1 and CDR2 sequences are SNHLY and FYNNEI. In nucleotides, the CDR3 is TGTGCCAGCAGTAGGAGGCGTGCGGCAACTAATGAAAAACTGTTTTTT. This encodes CASSRRRAATNEKLFF.